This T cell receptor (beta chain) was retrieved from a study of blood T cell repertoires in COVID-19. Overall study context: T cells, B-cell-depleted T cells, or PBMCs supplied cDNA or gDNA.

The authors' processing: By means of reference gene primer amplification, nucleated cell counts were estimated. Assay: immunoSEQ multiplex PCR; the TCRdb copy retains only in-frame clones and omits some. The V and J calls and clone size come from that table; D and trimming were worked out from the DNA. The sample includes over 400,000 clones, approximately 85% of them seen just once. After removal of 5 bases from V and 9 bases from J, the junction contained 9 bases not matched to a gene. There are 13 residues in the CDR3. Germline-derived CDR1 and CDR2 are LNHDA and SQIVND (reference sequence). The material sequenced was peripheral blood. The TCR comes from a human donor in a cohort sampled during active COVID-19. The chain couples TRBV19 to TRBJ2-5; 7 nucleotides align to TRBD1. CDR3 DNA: TGTGCCAGTAGTCAACTACAGGGGTGGGCCCAGTACTTC. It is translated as CASSQLQGWAQYF. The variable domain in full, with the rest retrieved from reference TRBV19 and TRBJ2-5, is DGGITQSPKYLFRKEGQNVTLSCEQNLNHDAMYWYRQDPGQGLRLIYYSQIVNDFQKGDIAEGYSVSREKKESFPLTVTSAQKNPTAFYLCASSQLQGWAQYFGPGTRLLVL.